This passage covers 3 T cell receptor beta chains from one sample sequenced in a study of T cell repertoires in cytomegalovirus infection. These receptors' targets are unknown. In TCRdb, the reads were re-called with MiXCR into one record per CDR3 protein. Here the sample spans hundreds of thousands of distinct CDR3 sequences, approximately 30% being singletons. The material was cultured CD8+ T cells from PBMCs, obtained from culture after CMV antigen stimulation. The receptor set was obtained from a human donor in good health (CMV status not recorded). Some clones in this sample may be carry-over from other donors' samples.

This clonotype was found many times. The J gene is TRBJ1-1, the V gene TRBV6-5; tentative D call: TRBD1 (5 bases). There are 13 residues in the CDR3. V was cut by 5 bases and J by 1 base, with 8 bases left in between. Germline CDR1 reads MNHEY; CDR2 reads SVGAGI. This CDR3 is CASSHTGNTEAFF. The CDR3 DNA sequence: TGTGCCAGCAGTCATACAGGGAACACTGAAGCTTTCTTT.

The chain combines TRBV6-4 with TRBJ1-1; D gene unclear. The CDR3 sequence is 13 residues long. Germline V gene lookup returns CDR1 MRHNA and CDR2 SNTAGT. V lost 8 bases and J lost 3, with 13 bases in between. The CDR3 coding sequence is TGTGCCAGCCTGGTCCCTGTGGACACTGAAGCTTTCTTT. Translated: CASLVPVDTEAFF.

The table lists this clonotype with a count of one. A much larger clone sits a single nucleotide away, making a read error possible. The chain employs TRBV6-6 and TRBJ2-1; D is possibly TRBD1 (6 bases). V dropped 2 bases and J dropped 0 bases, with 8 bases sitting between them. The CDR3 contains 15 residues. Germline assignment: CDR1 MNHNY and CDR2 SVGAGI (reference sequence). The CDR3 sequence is CASSYGGHSYNEQFF. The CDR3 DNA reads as TGTGCCAGCAGTTACGGGGGCCACTCCTACAATGAGCAGTTCTTC.